This T cell receptor beta chain appears in the sequencing data of a study of blood T cell repertoires in COVID-19. Enrollees, 18 to 89 years old, lived in about two dozen US areas. The CDR3 is 16 residues long. Germline values: CDR1 SEHNR, CDR2 FQNEAQ (reference sequence). The J segment lost 10 bases and the V segment lost 7 bases, leaving 20 bases of the junction unmatched. Authors' analysis steps: Scientists estimated how many nucleated cells there were by amplifying reference gene primers. Assay: immunoSEQ multiplex PCR; the TCRdb copy retains only in-frame clones and omits some. V, J and clone size reflect that table, while D and trimming were determined from the DNA. This table holds fewer than 200,000 clones, over 80% found once.

The receptor comes from a woman aged 50 to 60 who had recovered from COVID-19. The sample was PBMCs or T cells enriched from blood (not recorded which). The gene calls are TRBV7-9 and TRBJ1-2; 8 bases align to TRBD1. This CDR3 is CASTVRGRGQEGFYTF. In DNA, the CDR3 is TGTGCCAGCACTGTTAGGGGCCGGGGACAGGAAGGATTCTACACCTTC.